The entry below gives a single T cell receptor beta chain sequence along with its context. Its antigen is not known. The sample originates from a study of OX40 agonist ivuxolimab in advanced cancers. Study-wide results and caveats: Average numbers of expanded clones were greater in CD8+ T cells than in CD4+.

This table comes from immunoSEQ multiplex PCR, and its TCRdb copy is limited to in-frame clones, with some not included. The sample yields roughly 93,000 clones, 92% seen once. The CDR3 covers 14 residues. Germline values: CDR1 MNHNY, CDR2 SVGAGI (reference sequence). V lost 6 bases, J lost 0 bases, and 3 bases stayed unmatched. Sample: CD4+ or CD8+ T cells sorted from blood, taken in a trial of the OX40 agonist ivuxolimab. This chain uses TRBV6-6 with TRBJ2-7, with 9 nucleotides matching TRBD1. This clonotype was sampled from an adult with an advanced solid tumor such as melanoma, head and neck, liver or kidney cancer. The chain's CDR3 is CASSRTGVSYEQYF. The CDR3 nucleotides read TGTGCCAGCAGCCGGACAGGGGTCTCCTACGAGCAGTACTTC.